This T cell receptor (beta chain) was sequenced during a study of blood T cell repertoires in COVID-19 (dated by TCRdb to 2020 to 2022). For context, the study as a whole: The collaborator samples originated in the United States, Italy and Spain and spanned the acute and convalescent phases of COVID-19. The material from the prospective study consisted of cDNA or gDNA derived from T cells, B-cell-depleted T cells, or PBMCs. Deeply sampled blood TCRbeta repertoires from subjects exposed to, actively infected with, or recovered from COVID-19 were included in the dataset. A freely available public database, intended as a resource for researchers studying the immune response to SARS-CoV-2, is where the repertoires were released. The samples were drawn from the first 160 participants of the ongoing ImmuneRACE study and from 950 to 1,500 subjects provided by 6 global collaborators. The sample metadata nearly always contained a de-identified subject ID, COVID-19 status, age in years and sex. Where available, HLA class I and class II types were taken from metadata supplied by the sample provider and were not determined by assay-based typing. The paper's findings and limits, for the study overall: How much clinical and demographic metadata was included differed by source and by participant, and the metadata was provided uncurated.

The immunoSEQ Assay, a bias-controlled multiplex PCR, was used to amplify TCRbeta CDR3 regions from genomic DNA. The paper's data handling went like this. Within the assay, amplification of reference gene primers was used to estimate how many nucleated cells each sample contained. To quantify the absolute abundance of each unique TCRbeta CDR3 rearrangement, sequence reads were collapsed and filtered. Productive Simpson clonality was computed per sample as the square root of Simpson's diversity index over productive rearrangements. TCRdb holds this immuneACCESS table with in-frame rearrangements only. Some clones are missing; in checked studies, unresolved V genes explain under half, and the rest has no known cause. V, J and clone size reflect that table, while D and trimming were determined from the DNA. The sample contains tens of thousands of clones, roughly nine tenths of them found a single time. About 2.2% of the sample is held by the ten biggest clonotypes.

Sequences SGHRS (CDR1) and YFSETQ (CDR2) are obtained from the germline V gene. The CDR3 runs 17 residues from the cysteine to the phenylalanine. CDR3 DNA is the only sequence kept; it has 51 bases, read in frame from the first base. Clipping removes 0 bases from V and 0 bases from J, with 2 as the unmatched junction base count. Whole blood was collected in K2EDTA tubes by collaborating institutions according to the institutions' own protocols. Collaborator samples were shipped for TCRbeta analysis as frozen whole blood, isolated PBMCs, or DNA extracted from either sample type. As regards this clone: The target of this receptor is not known. Base qualities are not provided; no much larger clone lies one nucleotide away.

The V and J genes are TRBV5-1 and TRBJ2-1, and 11 junctional nucleotides match TRBD2. Sequencing was performed on peripheral blood. The sequence was obtained from a man aged 50-60 years with active COVID-19. The bases read TGCGCCAGCAGCTTGGGACTAGCGGGGAGCTCCTACAATGAGCAGTTCTTC. It specifies CASSLGLAGSSYNEQFF.